The 25 T cell receptor beta chains listed next were all sequenced from one sample in a study of blood T cell repertoires in COVID-19. Libraries were prepared by immunoSEQ multiplex PCR; TCRdb keeps only in-frame clonotypes and omits some of them. This table holds 150,000 to 200,000 clones, roughly 83% found once. The sample consisted of peripheral blood. These receptors were obtained from a middle-aged woman with COVID-19, enrolled during active disease.

The gene calls are TRBV30 and TRBJ1-1; no clear D gene. Trimming removed 0 bases at V and 2 bases at J, with 7 bases between. Germline CDR1 GTSNPN, CDR2 SVGIG (reference sequence). This CDR3 region has 13 residues. The CDR3 loop is CAWSVDSNTEAFF. CDR3 sequence (DNA): TGTGCCTGGAGTGTAGACTCAAACACTGAAGCTTTCTTT.

The chain's CDR3 is CASSSSGGGYTF. The DNA of the CDR3 is TGTGCCAGCAGTTCCTCCGGCGGGGGCTACACCTTC. The V gene is TRBV27, the J gene TRBJ1-2, with D unresolved. This CDR3 has 12 amino acids. Deletions cut 4 bases from V and 8 bases from J, with 11 bases between. Germline V gives CDR1 MNHEY, CDR2 SMNVEV (reference sequence).

This rearrangement joins TRBV6-5 to TRBJ1-4; D call uncertain. This CDR3 has 15 residues. Germline CDR1 reads MNHEY; CDR2 reads SVGAGI. V was shortened by 7 bases and J by 2 bases, with 14 bases between the two germline ends. In nucleotides, the CDR3 is TGTGCCAGCACCCGAGGGAGAGGGACTAATGAAAAACTGTTTTTT. It yields the protein CASTRGRGTNEKLFF.

This chain uses TRBV30 with TRBJ1-2; weak D call: TRBD1 (5 bases). The CDR3 spans 13 residues. Germline CDR1 and CDR2: GTSNPN and SVGIG (reference sequence). The V end lost 2 bases, the J end lost 3 bases, and 10 bases lay between the germline ends. The CDR3 DNA follows: TGTGCCTGGAGTCGGGGGTTTTACTATGGCTACACCTTC. It yields the protein CAWSRGFYYGYTF.

This clone was found a few times. Additional DNA sequences in this sample encode the identical CDR3. As DNA, the CDR3 is TGTGCCACCAGTGACACTAACTATGGCTACACCTTC. It specifies CATSDTNYGYTF. This chain uses TRBV24-1 with TRBJ1-2, with no clear D. CDR1 KGHDR and CDR2 SFDVKD come from the germline V gene. The CDR3 length is 12 residues. Trimming took off 4 bases at V and 0 bases at J, with 2 bases between the two ends.

The J gene is TRBJ2-1, the V gene TRBV2; TRBD1 matches at 9 bases. Trimming cost V 6 bases and J 4 bases; bases outside gene matches: 10. CDR1 is SNHLY, CDR2 FYNNEI, per germline. The CDR3 covers 16 residues. CDR3 protein: CASSTTGQGIYNEQFF. CDR3 nucleotides: TGTGCCAGCAGCACCACGGGACAGGGAATTTACAATGAGCAGTTCTTC. The full variable domain, completed using reference TRBV2 and TRBJ2-1, is EPEVTQTPSHQVTQMGQEVILRCVPISNHLYFYWYRQILGQKVEFLVSFYNNEISEKSEIFDDQFSVERPDGSNFTLKIRSTKLEDSAMYFCASSTTGQGIYNEQFFGPGTRLTVL.

J is TRBJ2-5 and V is TRBV11-2, with TRBD2 matching 9 bases. The length of the CDR3 is 15 residues. Germline CDR1 reads SGHAT; CDR2 reads FQNNGV. J gave up 0 bases and V 4 bases, and 3 bases lay outside the gene matches. CDR3 loop: CASSWGGGDQETQYF. The DNA for the CDR3 is TGTGCCAGCAGCTGGGGCGGGGGGGACCAAGAGACCCAGTACTTC.

This rearrangement joins TRBV3-1 (or the pseudogene TRBV3-2) to TRBJ1-4; 8 bases are a match to TRBD1. CDR1 and CDR2 from the germline V gene are LGHDT and YNNKEL (reference sequence). The CDR3 length is 14 residues. The ends lost 4 bases at V and 8 bases at J; junction bases unmatched: 6. The CDR3 bases are TGTGCCAGCAGCCCGGACAGGGATCAGGAAAAACTGTTTTTT. Residues: CASSPDRDQEKLFF.

The J gene is TRBJ2-3, the V gene TRBV7-9; D is ambiguous. V was pared by 5 bases and J by 2 bases, with 2 bases between. The CDR3 sequence is 11 residues long. The germline V gene has CDR1 SEHNR and CDR2 FQNEAQ (reference sequence). As DNA, the CDR3 is TGTGCCAGCAGCCTCACAGATACGCAGTATTTT. It is translated as CASSLTDTQYF.

This sequence joins TRBV3-1 (or the pseudogene TRBV3-2) and TRBJ2-3, with D possibly matching TRBD2 (6 bases). CDR1 and CDR2 (germline): LGHDT, YNNKEL (reference sequence). Deletions cut 2 bases from V and 4 bases from J, with 13 bases between. This CDR3 spans 15 amino acids. Here the CDR3 DNA reads TGTGCCAGCAGCCAAAGTGGGGACTTTGCAGATACGCAGTATTTT. It is translated as CASSQSGDFADTQYF.

This chain uses TRBV6-1 with TRBJ1-2; possibly TRBD1 for D (6 bases). V lost 6 bases and J lost 6, with 14 bases in between. This CDR3 has 13 residues. Germline assignment: CDR1 MNHNS and CDR2 SASEGT. CDR3 sequence: CASSPPGGDGYTF. The CDR3 nucleotides are TGTGCCAGCAGCCCGCCGGGGGGCGATGGCTACACCTTC.

J is TRBJ1-4 and V is TRBV6-5; D is undetermined. Germline CDR1 is MNHEY and CDR2 is SVGAGI. V was clipped by 6 bases and J by 0 bases, with 11 bases between them. The CDR3 loop spans 15 amino acids. CDR3 DNA: TGTGCCAGCAGCCCAGACTTCGCAACTAATGAAAAACTGTTTTTT. Its protein is CASSPDFATNEKLFF.

This chain links TRBV5-6 with TRBJ1-6, with 9 bases fitting TRBD1. V lost 3 bases and J lost 5; bases outside the gene matches: 3. The V gene's germline CDR1 is SGHDT and CDR2 YYEEEE. This CDR3 comprises 15 residues. The CDR3 DNA follows: TGTGCCAGCAGCTGGGACAGGGAGAATAATTCACCCCTCCACTTT. Translating gives CASSWDRENNSPLHF.

This chain links TRBV3-1 (or the pseudogene TRBV3-2) with TRBJ1-6; the match to TRBD1 covers 8 bases. CDR1 and CDR2 from the germline V gene are LGHDT and YNNKEL (reference sequence). With 3 bases clipped from V and 8 bases from J, the junction kept 3 bases outside the gene matches. This CDR3 has 14 amino acids. CDR3 protein: CASSQGQEYSPLHF. CDR3 nucleotide sequence: TGTGCCAGCAGCCAGGGACAGGAATATTCACCCCTCCACTTT.

The chain uses TRBV5-5 and TRBJ2-5; D perhaps matches TRBD2 (6 bases). Trimming shortened V by 4 bases and J by 7 bases, and 17 bases separated the two germline ends. This CDR3 is 14 amino acids long. The germline CDR1 and CDR2 sequences are SGHKS and YYEKEE (reference sequence). The CDR3, as DNA: TGTGCCAGCAGCCCGGGAGTCGAGACCGGGACCCAGTACTTC. It encodes CASSPGVETGTQYF.

A remark on this clone: Other nucleotide sequences in the sample specify the same CDR3. The chain recombines TRBV2 with TRBJ1-1, with D maybe TRBD1 (5 bases). There are 13 residues in the CDR3. Trimming pared 2 bases from V and 5 bases from J, leaving 9 bases between. CDR1 is SNHLY, CDR2 FYNNEI, per germline. DNA for the CDR3: TGTGCCAGCAGTGAAAGGCGGGGGACTGAAGCTTTCTTT. Translation gives CASSERRGTEAFF.

V is TRBV2 and J is TRBJ2-5; D is possibly TRBD2 (5 bases). The CDR3 totals 14 residues. Trimming cost V 4 bases and J 2 bases, with 11 bases left between them. The germline CDR1 and CDR2 sequences are SNHLY and FYNNEI. The CDR3 protein is CASSGSSYQETQYF. CDR3 nucleotide sequence: TGTGCCAGCAGTGGGTCTAGCTATCAAGAGACCCAGTACTTC.

The genes are TRBV4-2 and TRBJ2-2; the D gene is possibly TRBD1 (5 bases). The V and J ends lost 4 bases and 5 bases respectively, with 8 bases between them. CDR1 and CDR2 from the germline V gene are LGHNA and YNFKEQ. This CDR3 is built from 13 residues. The CDR3 sequence: CASSPQGTGELFF. In DNA form, the CDR3 reads TGTGCCAGCAGCCCCCAGGGAACCGGGGAGCTGTTTTTT.

This clone occurred once. This sequence joins TRBV10-3 and TRBJ2-1, with D possibly matching TRBD2 (6 bases). Trimming took 2 bases from V and 2 from J, leaving 10 bases between them. Germline V gene sequence: CDR1 ENHRY, CDR2 SYGVKD. CDR3 length: 15 amino acids. The CDR3 DNA sequence: TGTGCCATCAGTGAGGAGGGACTGCCCTACAATGAGCAGTTCTTC. Encoded protein: CAISEEGLPYNEQFF.

This clone was recorded a few times. CDR3 sequence: CASSYPSGRSPGELFF. The CDR3 bases are TGTGCCAGCAGTTACCCAAGCGGAAGATCTCCCGGGGAGCTGTTTTTT. This chain joins TRBV6-5 and TRBJ2-2; maybe TRBD2 (5 bases). Germline V gene sequence: CDR1 MNHEY, CDR2 SVGAGI. Trimming took off 2 bases at V and 6 bases at J, with 16 bases between the two ends. The CDR3 runs 16 residues.

The V and J genes are TRBV19 and TRBJ2-1, with TRBD1 as a possible D gene (6 bases). The CDR3 consists of 13 residues. Germline-derived CDR1 and CDR2 are LNHDA and SQIVND (reference sequence). The V and J ends lost 2 bases and 8 bases respectively, with 10 bases between them. The DNA for the CDR3 is TGTGCCAGTAGTATATTGGGGGCCGATGAGCAGTTCTTC. This sequence encodes CASSILGADEQFF.

V gene TRBV13 combines with J gene TRBJ1-4, with 7 bases that match TRBD1. There are 12 residues in the CDR3. V lost 5 bases, J lost 14 bases, and 8 bases stayed unmatched. Per the germline V gene, CDR1 is PRHDT and CDR2 is FYEKMQ (reference sequence). Written as DNA, the CDR3 is TGTGCCAGCAGCAGAGACAGGGAGGCCCTGTTTTTT. It encodes CASSRDREALFF.

The chain links TRBV6-5 to TRBJ1-5; D is perhaps TRBD1 (6 bases). This CDR3 is 15 amino acids long. Germline V lookup: CDR1 MNHEY, CDR2 SVGAGI. V lost 8 bases and J lost 4, with 18 bases in between. DNA of the CDR3: TGTGCCAGCGGGGAGATCCCTGGGACAAATCAGCCCCAGCATTTT. It translates to CASGEIPGTNQPQHF.

The chain has TRBV19 and TRBJ2-2; TRBD2 matches at 16 bases. V lost 5 bases, J lost 7 bases, and 10 bases stayed unmatched. The CDR3 runs 18 residues. Looked up from germline, CDR1 is LNHDA and CDR2 is SQIVND (reference sequence). The DNA of the CDR3 is TGTGCCAGTAGTGTAACCGGGACTAGCGGGAGGGTTGACGGGGAGCTGTTTTTT. Translated, it gives CASSVTGTSGRVDGELFF.

The rearrangement uses TRBV15 and TRBJ1-1; possible D gene TRBD1, 6 bases. The V end lost 5 bases, the J end lost 3 bases, and 13 bases lay between the germline ends. The CDR3 is 14 residues long. The germline V gene has CDR1 LNHNV and CDR2 YYDKDF (reference sequence). This chain's CDR3 is CATSRGGVHTEAFF. In DNA form, the CDR3 reads TGTGCCACCAGCCGAGGGGGAGTCCACACTGAAGCTTTCTTT.